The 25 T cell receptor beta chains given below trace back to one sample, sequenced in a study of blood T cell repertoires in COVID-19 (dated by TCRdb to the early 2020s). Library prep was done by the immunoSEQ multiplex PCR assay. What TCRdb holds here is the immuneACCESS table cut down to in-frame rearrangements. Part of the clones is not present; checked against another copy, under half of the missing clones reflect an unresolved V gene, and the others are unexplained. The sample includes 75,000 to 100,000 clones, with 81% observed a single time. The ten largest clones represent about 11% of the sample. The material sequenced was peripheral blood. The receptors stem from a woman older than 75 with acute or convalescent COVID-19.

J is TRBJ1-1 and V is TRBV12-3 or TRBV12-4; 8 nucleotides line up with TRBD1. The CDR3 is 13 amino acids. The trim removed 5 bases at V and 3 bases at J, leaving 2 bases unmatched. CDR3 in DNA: TGTGCCAGCAGTGGGACAGGCTACACTGAAGCTTTCTTT. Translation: CASSGTGYTEAFF.

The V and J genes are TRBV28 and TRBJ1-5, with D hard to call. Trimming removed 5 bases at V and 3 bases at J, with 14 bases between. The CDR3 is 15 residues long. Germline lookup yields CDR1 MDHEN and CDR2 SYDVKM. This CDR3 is CASSAGQSNNQPQHF. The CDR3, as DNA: TGTGCCAGCAGTGCGGGTCAGAGTAACAATCAGCCCCAGCATTTT.

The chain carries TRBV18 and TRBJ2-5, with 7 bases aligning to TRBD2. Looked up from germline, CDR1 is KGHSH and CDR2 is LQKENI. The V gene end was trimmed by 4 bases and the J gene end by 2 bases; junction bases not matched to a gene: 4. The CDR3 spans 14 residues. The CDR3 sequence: CASSRAGDQETQYF. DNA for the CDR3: TGTGCCAGCTCACGGGCGGGGGATCAAGAGACCCAGTACTTC.

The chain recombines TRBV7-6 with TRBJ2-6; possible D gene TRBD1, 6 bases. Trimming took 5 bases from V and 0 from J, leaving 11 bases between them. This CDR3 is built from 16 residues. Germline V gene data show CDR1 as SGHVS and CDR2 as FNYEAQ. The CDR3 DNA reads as TGTGCCAGCAGCCCTCAGGGGAGCTCTGGGGCCAACGTCCTGACTTTC. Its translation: CASSPQGSSGANVLTF. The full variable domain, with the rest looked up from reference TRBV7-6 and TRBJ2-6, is GAGVSQSPRYKVTKRGQDVALRCDPISGHVSLYWYRQALGQGPEFLTYFNYEAQQDKSGLPNDRFSAERPEGSISTLTIQRTEQRDSAMYRCASSPQGSSGANVLTFGAGSRLTVL.

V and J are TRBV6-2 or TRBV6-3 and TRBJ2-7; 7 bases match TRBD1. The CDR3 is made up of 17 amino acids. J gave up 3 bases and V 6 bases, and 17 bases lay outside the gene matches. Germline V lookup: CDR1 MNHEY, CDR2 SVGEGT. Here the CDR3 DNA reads TGTGCCAGCAGCAGTCAATCCTACGGGACAGAGCGCTACGAGCAGTACGTC. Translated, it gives CASSSQSYGTERYEQYV.

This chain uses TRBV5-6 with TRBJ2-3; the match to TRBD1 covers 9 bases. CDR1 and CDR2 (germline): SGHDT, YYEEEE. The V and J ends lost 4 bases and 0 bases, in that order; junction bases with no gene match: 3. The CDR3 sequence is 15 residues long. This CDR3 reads CASSPGQGSTDTQYF. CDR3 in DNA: TGTGCCAGCAGCCCGGGACAGGGAAGCACAGATACGCAGTATTTT.

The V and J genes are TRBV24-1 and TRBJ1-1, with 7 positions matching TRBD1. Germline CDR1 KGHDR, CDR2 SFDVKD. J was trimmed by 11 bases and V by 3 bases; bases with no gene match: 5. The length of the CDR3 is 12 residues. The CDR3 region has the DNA TGTGCCACCAGTGATGGAGGGGGCCGCGCTTTCTTT. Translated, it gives CATSDGGGRAFF.

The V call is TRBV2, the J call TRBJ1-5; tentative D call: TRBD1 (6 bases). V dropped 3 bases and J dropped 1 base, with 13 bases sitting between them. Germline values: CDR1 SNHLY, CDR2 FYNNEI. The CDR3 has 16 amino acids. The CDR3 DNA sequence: TGTGCCAGCAGTGATGGGGGGGGGCAGAGCAATCAGCCCCAGCATTTT. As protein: CASSDGGGQSNQPQHF.

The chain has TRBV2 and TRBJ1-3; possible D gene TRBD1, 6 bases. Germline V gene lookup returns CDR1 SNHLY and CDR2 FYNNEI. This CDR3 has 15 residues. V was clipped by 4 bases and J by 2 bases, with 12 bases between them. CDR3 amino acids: CASSAGERAGNTIYF. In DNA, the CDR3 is TGTGCCAGCAGTGCAGGGGAAAGAGCTGGAAACACCATATATTTT.

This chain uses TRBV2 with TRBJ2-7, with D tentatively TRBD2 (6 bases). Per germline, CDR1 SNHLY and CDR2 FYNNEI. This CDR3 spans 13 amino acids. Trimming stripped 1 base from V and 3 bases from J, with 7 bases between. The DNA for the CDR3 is TGTGCCAGCAGTGAAGTGCGGGGCTACGAGCAGTACTTC. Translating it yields CASSEVRGYEQYF.

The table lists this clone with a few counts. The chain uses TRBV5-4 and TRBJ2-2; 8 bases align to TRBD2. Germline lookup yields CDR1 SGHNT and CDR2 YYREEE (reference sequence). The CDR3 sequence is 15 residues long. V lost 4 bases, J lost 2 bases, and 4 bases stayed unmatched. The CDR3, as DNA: TGTGCCAGCAGCCCCGGGAGGGGTAACACCGGGGAGCTGTTTTTT. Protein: CASSPGRGNTGELFF.

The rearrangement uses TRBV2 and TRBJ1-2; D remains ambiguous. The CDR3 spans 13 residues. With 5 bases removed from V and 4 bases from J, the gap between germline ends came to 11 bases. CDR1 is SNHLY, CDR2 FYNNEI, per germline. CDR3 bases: TGTGCCAGCAGTACCGGGTCCTTCTATGGCTACACCTTC. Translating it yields CASSTGSFYGYTF.

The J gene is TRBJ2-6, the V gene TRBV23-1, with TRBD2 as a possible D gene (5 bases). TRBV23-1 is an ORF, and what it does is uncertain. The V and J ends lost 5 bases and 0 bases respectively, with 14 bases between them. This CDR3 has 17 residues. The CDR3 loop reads CASSREGAISGANVLTF. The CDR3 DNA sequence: TGCGCCAGCAGTAGAGAGGGAGCTATCTCTGGGGCCAACGTCCTGACTTTC.

DNA for the CDR3: TGTGCCAGCAGTGAATGGAGCTCCAATCAGCCCCAGCATTTT. Its protein is CASSEWSSNQPQHF. The chain links TRBV6-1 to TRBJ1-5; D unclear. The ends were cut back, 2 bases at V and 3 bases at J, with 8 bases in the middle. The CDR3 runs to 14 residues. Germline-derived CDR1 and CDR2 are MNHNS and SASEGT.

The CDR3 DNA reads as TGTGCCAGCAGCCCAGGGGACAGGGCCGGAAACACCATATATTTT. As protein: CASSPGDRAGNTIYF. This chain uses TRBV7-6 with TRBJ1-3, with 9 bases fitting TRBD1. Germline-derived CDR1 and CDR2 are SGHVS and FNYEAQ. The length of the CDR3 is 15 residues. J gave up 4 bases and V 5 bases, and 6 bases lay outside the gene matches.

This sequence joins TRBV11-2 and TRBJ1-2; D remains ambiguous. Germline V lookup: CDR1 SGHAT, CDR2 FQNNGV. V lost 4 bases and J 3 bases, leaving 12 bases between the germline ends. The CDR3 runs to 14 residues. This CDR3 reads CASSSSQKHYGYTF. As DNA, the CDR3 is TGTGCCAGCAGCTCTTCCCAGAAACACTATGGCTACACCTTC.

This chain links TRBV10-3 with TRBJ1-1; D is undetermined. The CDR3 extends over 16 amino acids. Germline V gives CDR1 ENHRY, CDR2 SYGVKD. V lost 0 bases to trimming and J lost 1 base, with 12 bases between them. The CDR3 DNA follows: TGTGCCATCAGTGAGTCTAAGGTGCGAGGGAACACTGAAGCTTTCTTT. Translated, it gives CAISESKVRGNTEAFF.

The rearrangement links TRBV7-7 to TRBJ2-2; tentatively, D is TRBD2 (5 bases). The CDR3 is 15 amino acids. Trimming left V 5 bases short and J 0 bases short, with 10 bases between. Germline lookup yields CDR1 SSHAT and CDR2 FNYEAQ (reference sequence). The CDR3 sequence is CASSLRTPNTGELFF. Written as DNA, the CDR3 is TGTGCCAGCAGCCTTAGGACTCCGAACACCGGGGAGCTGTTTTTT.

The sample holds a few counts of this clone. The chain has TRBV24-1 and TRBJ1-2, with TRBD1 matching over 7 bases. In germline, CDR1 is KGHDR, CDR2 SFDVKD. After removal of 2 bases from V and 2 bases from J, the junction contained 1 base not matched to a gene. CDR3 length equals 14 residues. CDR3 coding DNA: TGTGCCACCAGTGATTCGGACAGGAACTATGGCTACACCTTC. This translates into CATSDSDRNYGYTF.

The CDR3 here is CASSLGVKNIQYF. The CDR3 coding sequence is TGTGCCAGCAGCTTAGGCGTTAAAAACATTCAGTACTTC. V is TRBV11-2 and J is TRBJ2-4, with D hard to call. Germline lookup yields CDR1 SGHAT and CDR2 FQNNGV. The CDR3 is 13 residues long. V lost 1 base and J 4 bases, leaving 5 bases between the germline ends.

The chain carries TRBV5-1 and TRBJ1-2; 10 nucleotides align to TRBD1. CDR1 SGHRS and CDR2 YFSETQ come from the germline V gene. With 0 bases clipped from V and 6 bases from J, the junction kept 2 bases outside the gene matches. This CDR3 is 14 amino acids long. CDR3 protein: CASSLGTGGNGYTF. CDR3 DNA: TGCGCCAGCAGCTTGGGGACAGGGGGGAATGGCTACACCTTC.

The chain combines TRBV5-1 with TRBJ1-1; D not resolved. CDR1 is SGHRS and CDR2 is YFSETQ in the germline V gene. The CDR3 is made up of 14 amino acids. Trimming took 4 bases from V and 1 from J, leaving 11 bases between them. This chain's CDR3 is CASSSSDGNTEAFF. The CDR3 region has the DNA TGCGCCAGCAGCAGCAGCGATGGGAACACTGAAGCTTTCTTT.

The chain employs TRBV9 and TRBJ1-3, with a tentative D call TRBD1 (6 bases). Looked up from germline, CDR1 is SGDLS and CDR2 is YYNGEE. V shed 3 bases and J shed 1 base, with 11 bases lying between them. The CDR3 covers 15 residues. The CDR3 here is CASSGGTGSGNTIYF. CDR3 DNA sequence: TGTGCCAGCAGCGGCGGAACAGGGTCTGGAAACACCATATATTTT.

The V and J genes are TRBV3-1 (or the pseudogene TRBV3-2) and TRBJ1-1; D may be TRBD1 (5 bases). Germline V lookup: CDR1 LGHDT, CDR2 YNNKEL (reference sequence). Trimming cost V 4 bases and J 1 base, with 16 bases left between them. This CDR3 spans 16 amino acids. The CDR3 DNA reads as TGTGCCAGCAGCCCTCTTATAGGGGTCGGGAACACTGAAGCTTTCTTT. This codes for CASSPLIGVGNTEAFF.

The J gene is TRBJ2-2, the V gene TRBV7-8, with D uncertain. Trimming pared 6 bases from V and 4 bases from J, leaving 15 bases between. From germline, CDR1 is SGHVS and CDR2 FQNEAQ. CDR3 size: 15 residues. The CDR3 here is CASSSGLAFTGELFF. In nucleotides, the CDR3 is TGTGCCAGCAGTTCCGGGTTGGCATTCACCGGGGAGCTGTTTTTT.